The sequence of this TCR delta chain was determined in a study of Vδ1+ human thymocytes. This clone counts as medium-sized. Its antigen remains unknown. The identical CDR3 is also encoded by other nucleotide sequences in the sample. Sequences come from RNA converted to cDNA by reverse transcription. The CDR3 regions were amplified by multiplex PCR from V-gene primers to a constant-region primer. TCRdb re-analyzed the multiplex PCR reads via CATT. The sample contains fewer than 30,000 delta-chain clones, 7.4% of which appear only once. J lost 2 bases, V lost 0 bases, and 2 bases had no gene match. The CDR3 runs 18 residues. Germline CDR1 reads GEAIGNYY; CDR2 reads EKD. Study outcomes and limitations: In the thymus, TRG and TRD repertoires looked highly polyclonal with Gaussian CDR3 lengths.

This chain connects TRDV2 to TRDJ3; 11 bases align to TRDD3. The clonotype comes from a girl under three years old who had congenital heart surgery. Sequencing input: Vdelta1+ gamma-delta thymocytes from the thymus. Subset specified: FACS-sorted CD3+ TCRalphabeta- TCRVdelta1+ TCRVdelta2- thymocytes. For the CDR3, the DNA is TGTGCCTGTGACACCGTACTGGGGGATACCTGGGACACCCGACAGATGTTTTTC. It encodes CACDTVLGDTWDTRQMFF.